This section outlines one T cell receptor (beta chain) sequence together with its context. Original data processing: Reference gene primer amplification gave nucleated cell count estimates. Assay used: immunoSEQ multiplex PCR; TCRdb lists only in-frame clones, some missing. V and J calls and clone size are copied from that table; D and trimming were computed from the DNA. The sample has a few hundred thousand clones, approximately 85% seen once. The data belong to a study of blood T cell repertoires in COVID-19. Study context: Samples representing acute and convalescent COVID-19 were sourced from the United States, Italy and Spain. T cells, B-cell-depleted T cells, or PBMCs supplied cDNA or gDNA.

The TCR was taken from a human donor in a cohort sampled during active COVID-19. Sequenced material: peripheral blood.

CDR3 bases: TGTGCCAGCTCACCCATCGGGACAGATTTTGGAAACACCATATATTTT. It yields the protein CASSPIGTDFGNTIYF. The rearrangement joins TRBV18 to TRBJ1-3; TRBD1 matches 7 bases. The germline gives CDR1 KGHSH, CDR2 LQKENI. CDR3 size: 16 residues. The trim removed 3 bases at V and 3 bases at J, leaving 8 bases unmatched.